The entry below gives a single TCR beta chain sequence along with its context. No antigen is known for it. The data stem from a study of T-cell memory formation after mild COVID-19. Study summary: The TCR clusters were mostly specific to one donor. Findings and caveats of the study: The authors did not confirm SARS-CoV-2 specificity of second-wave clones peaking day 37.

Using constant-segment primers, 5'RACE produced TCR alpha and TCR beta cDNA libraries carrying sample barcodes and UMIs. TCRdb called the 5' RACE reads again in MiXCR, with one record for every CDR3 protein. The repertoire holds just under 150,000 distinct CDR3 sequences, roughly 21% seen once, with over 2% in the top ten. V lost 8 bases, J lost 7 bases, and 32 bases lay in between. The length of the CDR3 is 18 residues. Germline V gene lookup returns CDR1 KGHDR and CDR2 SFDVKD. The specimen was PBMCs or a T cell subset sorted from them (not recorded which). The gene calls are TRBV24-1 and TRBJ2-7; possibly TRBD1 or TRBD2 for D (5 bases each). This TCR was sampled from an adult woman who had mild COVID-19 (a few samples of this study predate the infection). Cell type and time point are not known. CDR3 coding DNA: TGTGCCACCACCCCGAAGGGACCCTCGTCTACGAGGGAATGGGAGCAGTACTTC. The encoded protein is CATTPKGPSSTREWEQYF.